This T cell receptor beta chain was recovered during a study of cytomegalovirus exposure and HLA in healthy donors (dated by TCRdb to the late 2010s). For the study in its entirety: According to an earlier analysis of several hundred of the donors, about 179 million T cells yielded 100 million or so unique TCR beta sequences and 276 Gb of sequence data. Roughly 310 gigabases of sequencing data and 78 million or so unique TCR sequences were included in an early release covering roughly 700 HLA-typed donors. Among the roughly 400 genotyped donors, 81% belonged to the genetic ancestry cluster associated with self-reported Caucasian donors. The study aimed to test whether cataloging public T cell receptors could reveal signatures of past pathogen exposure. The T cell repertoires of around 730 subjects were profiled by immunosequencing and related to cytomegalovirus serostatus. A separate validation cohort of about 110 different subjects was used in addition to the roughly 670-subject first cohort. The study combined high-throughput TCR immunosequencing, statistical association of individual TCRs with disease status, and machine learning to predict cytomegalovirus infection status. A later analysis re-analyzed previously published TCR beta repertoires from 660 or so donors and added high-resolution HLA genotyping to study TCR occurrence patterns. Rather than drawing on any new phenotypic data, the later analysis identified candidate immune exposures from TCR beta sequences and the way those sequences occurred across donors. An earlier analysis of around 580 of the donors used high-throughput TCR beta sequencing to judge whether each TCR beta V gene segment behaved as functional or pseudogenic. Alongside the repertoire data, information on donor age, sex, ethnicity and CMV serostatus was compiled. A later genetic analysis used genome-wide SNP genotypes for about 55% of the 666 donors, treating that subset as a discovery cohort. All discovery cohort repertoires had been generated on a single sequencing platform. Both class I and class II loci were covered by HLA typing, at four-digit resolution. Typing coverage varied by locus: about 620-630 donors for A, B, C, DRB1 and DQB1; around 560 for DQA1; about 590 for DPA1; roughly 450 for DPB1. Five DR-DQ haplotypes were treated as single units for association and clustering because of strong linkage in the cohort. Among roughly 400 genotyped donors of the cohort, an average of about 220,000 unique TCR beta nucleotide sequences was sequenced per donor, of which roughly 17% were non-productive.

The cohort consisted of more than 650 healthy bone marrow donors. Cohort members were all nominally healthy when sampled, although unrecorded immune exposures were likely present. The donor was CMV seronegative and belonged to the group of 380 or so seronegative cohort members. A peripheral blood sample was collected from each donor, and TCR beta sequencing was performed on peripheral blood mononuclear cells. Genomic DNA was extracted from the blood cell samples with the Qiagen DNeasy Blood Extraction Kit. About this clone: Its cognate antigen has yet to be identified. It has no much larger one-base neighbor in the sample; base qualities were not kept.

The library relied on the immunoSEQ multiplex PCR assay. For the multiplex PCR, a mixture combining 60 forward primers for TCR Vbeta segments and 13 reverse primers for TCR Jbeta segments was used. A multiplex PCR assay on genomic DNA amplified the CDR3 region of rearranged TCR beta genes. The Illumina HiSeq System was used to sequence the amplified TCR beta libraries as 87-base-pair reads. As for the authors' bioinformatics: Across the 666 repertoires, a later analysis counted 75 million to 90 million unique TCR beta chains, around 11 million of which were shared by at least two donors. A nearest-neighbor algorithm error-corrected the raw reads and collapsed the reads into unique sequences, merging closely related sequences to remove PCR and sequencing errors. To assign V, D and J gene segments, CDR3 sequences were aligned to IMGT reference sequences. For a sequence to be retained, at least a six-nucleotide match to both a V gene segment and a J gene segment was required. Rearrangements were classified as productive when the CDR3 lacked stop codons and remained in frame with V and J, and all other rearrangements were classified as non-productive. CDR3 was defined according to IMGT convention as the region running from the second conserved V-encoded cysteine to the conserved J-encoded phenylalanine. In an earlier analysis of 500 to 650 of the donors, sequences lacking an unambiguous match to a single V gene segment were excluded. In an earlier analysis of approximately 500 of the donors, a V segment was called functional when productive rearrangements were above 56.7%, and segregating when the standard deviation between donors exceeded 5%. A statistical classification framework was developed to diagnose cytomegalovirus status using the catalog of TCR beta chain sequences. A later analysis assigned V and J genes by comparing TCR nucleotide sequences with IMGT/GENE-DB human TR gene sequences. In a later analysis, CDR3 sequences and most-parsimonious VDJ recombination scenarios were assigned using the TCRdist pipeline. In a later analysis, each TCR beta chain was defined by its CDR3 amino acid sequence together with its V-gene family, and reads without a unique V-gene family were excluded. To address suspected cross-contamination and a sequencing artifact, a later analysis removed under 600 highly shared, low-generation-probability nucleotide sequences. In a later analysis, a clonal expansion index for each public chain was calculated from normalized within-repertoire ranks of inferred template counts. Generation probabilities in a later analysis came from a VDJ recombination model fitted to out-of-frame rearrangements, and those results were checked against IGoR. A later analysis scored TCR-TCR, TCR-HLA and TCR-CMV co-occurrence with hypergeometric tests, applying a repertoire-size bias correction to TCR pairs. False discovery rates were estimated in a later analysis by permuting HLA or CMV assignments 20 times. In a later analysis, co-occurring TCRs were grouped using DBSCAN, with TCRdist sequence similarity added in when clustering inside HLA-allele-positive subsets. Co-occurrence clustering excluded repertoires with fewer than 30,000 or more than 120,000 public chains, plus five with anomalous nucleotide sharing. TCRdb re-hosts the immuneACCESS table, in-frame sequences only. Its copies lack some clones; in the studies checked, an unresolved V gene accounts for under half of them, and the cause for the rest is not known. The V and J calls and the clone size are those of that table, but D and trimming were determined from the DNA. The sample table lists 150,000 to 200,000 clones, 77% of them with a count of one. The ten largest account for 1.6% of the sample.

From its cysteine to its phenylalanine, the CDR3 spans 16 amino acids. The only DNA kept is the CDR3, 48 bases in frame from the first base. The junction shows trimming of 3 bases on V and 3 bases on J, and the gene matches do not reach 10 bases of it. The germline V gene encodes CDR1 LNHDA and CDR2 SQIVND (reference sequence). The study at large found these results: Because the 87-base-pair reads could not distinguish some IMGT-functional V segments, including TRBV6-2 and TRBV6-3, those segments were excluded. The presence/absence analyses assumed that sequencing depth was roughly uniform across donors, and that assumption may not be true. The study listed 150 to 200 TCR beta chains as associated with cytomegalovirus. A further reported finding was that TCR beta sequences accurately predicted the HLA-A and HLA-B alleles for most subjects in the first cohort. According to the authors, the approach could potentially be generalized to other disease states and immunological phenotypes. HLA typing was unavailable for some donors at each locus, so association tests used only the typed subset. A later analysis reported that several top co-occurrence clusters appeared linked to parvovirus B19, influenza, CMV and Epstein-Barr virus. In a later analysis, TCR association rates were found to vary across HLA loci, with the most associated TCRs seen for DRB1 alleles and the fewest for HLA-C alleles. Most TCR sequences were observed very rarely across donors, whereas some public TCRs were present in many individuals. The classifier was reported to diagnose cytomegalovirus status with high specificity and sensitivity in both the original cohort and the validation cohort. Because counts were too low, about 18 rarely observed V segments, including chromosome 9 orphons, were excluded from the earlier analysis of a few hundred of the donors. In a later analysis, HLA-associated TCR beta chains showed more clonal expansion and lower generation probabilities than non-associated chains that were equally common. An association between a missense DCLRE1C variant and V-gene and J-gene trimming of TCR beta chains was found in a later genetic analysis and replicated in an independent cohort. CMV serostatus was the only immune exposure information available for the cohort. In a later analysis, most CMV-associated TCR beta chains were found to appear HLA-restricted, with HLA associations seemingly driven largely by CMV exposure. In this cohort, only TCR beta chains were sequenced, and detectable features were limited by the absence of alpha or paired-chain data. Correlated functional status among segregating V segments might reflect linkage disequilibrium, but an unknown experimental factor could not be ruled out. A group of highly shared sequence variants was considered likely to be a technical artifact of the sequencing pipeline. Assigning TCR associations to individual alleles was difficult when HLA alleles, especially DR and DQ, strongly co-occurred. In a later genetic analysis, fewer N-insertions in productive TCRs were reported among donors in an Asian-associated ancestry cluster than the roughly 700-donor mean. In an earlier analysis of about 540 of the donors, most TCR beta V segments were observed in productive rearrangements about 87% or about 30% of the time, broadly matching IMGT annotations. A later analysis associated about 18,000 TCR beta sequences with specific HLA alleles at a false discovery rate of 0.05. In vitro tests confirmed that a few of the cytomegalovirus-associated TCR beta chains recognize cytomegalovirus antigens.

The chain is assembled from TRBV19 and TRBJ2-5; the junction holds 7 bases that match TRBD1. What was sequenced was PBMCs. This TCR derives from a woman aged 25-40 years in good health and CMV-seronegative. The nucleotide sequence reads TGTGCCAGTAGTATGTTTGTGAGACAGGGTGAAGAGACCCAGTACTTC. Its protein reads: CASSMFVRQGEETQYF.